This is a list of T cell receptor beta chains from one sample in a study of cytomegalovirus exposure and HLA in healthy donors. The protocol was immunoSEQ multiplex PCR, while the TCRdb copy is restricted to in-frame clones and leaves out a portion. Of roughly 68,000 clones listed, roughly four fifths are singletons. Material: PBMCs. The origin of the receptors is a woman between 25 and 40 years old in good health and CMV-seropositive. Both conserved end residues are trimmed from each CDR3.

v_call,cdr3_aa
TRBV27,ASSLFGGPRSTDTQY
TRBV10-3,ATLAGTHYEQY
TRBV28,ASSLPGDHYEQY
TRBV27,ASSFTSGGPYNEQF
TRBV29-1,SVGTSGRASEHRGAV
TRBV27,ASSLSKLVTDTQY
TRBV6-5,ASSYSVSGVSYGYT
TRBV6-4,ASSDSIVSGRSKGAGGYT
TRBV28,ASSLASGMTYEQY
TRBV19,ASSAGTGRSGNTIY
TRBV7-2,ASSFGQGYGYT
TRBV11-2,ASSPRQFSYEQY
TRBV10-2,ASSESGTSKD
TRBV5-1,ASSLRSASGSYEQY
TRBV6-1,ASSEPGQGNNEQF
TRBV9,ASSVGSGSGYEQY
TRBV6-1,ASSAWTGAREKLF
TRBV6-1,ASKGGSPLH
TRBV15,ATSIDRAPNYGYT
TRBV30,AWRFGVGAEAF
TRBV27,ASRSSGTVTYEQY
TRBV28,ASAGLAPIFYNEQF
TRBV7-3,ASSLRGGPGEQY
TRBV7-6,ASSPLGLAGAIYEQF
TRBV2,ASSLAGTDTQY
TRBV9,ASSATGSAPGEQY
TRBV6-5,ASSSTGQAGQPQH
TRBV6-1,ASSDREQY
TRBV9,ASSVGLANEQF
TRBV27,ASSLLGLGLNTGELF
TRBV28,ASSYTSPGLAGGTYNEQF
TRBV7-8,ASRKRLAGNTGELF
TRBV28,ATEAGTALDEAF
TRBV28,ASSSGLAGLTDTQY
TRBV19,ASWGGVGEAF
TRBV4-3,ASSQIADNSGANVLT
TRBV29-1,SVEEQTSGRHEQF
TRBV4-1,ASSLLVAGVETQY
TRBV7-6,ASSLGSGGWHNEQF
TRBV15,ATSRGSGQSTDTQY
TRBV28,ASLGAGGTRTDTQY
TRBV5-6,ASSLSGSGVEQF
TRBV7-8,ASSLADRHSGNTIY
TRBV19,ASSAYRVGANVLT
TRBV6-5,ASSYSGLSNEQF
TRBV27,ASSLTGVRAGYT
TRBV4-1,ASSQGSGTGGTEAF
TRBV28,ASSHRAVGRTNTEAF
TRBV2,ASSRIDTRNYGYT
TRBV5-6,ASSLQGEYQETQY